A selection of T cell receptor beta chains follows, all from one sample in a study of OX40 agonist ivuxolimab in advanced cancers. Using immunoSEQ multiplex PCR, the repertoire was profiled, and TCRdb retains in-frame clones only, with some absent. There are 70,000 to 80,000 clones in the sample; approximately 93% occur only once, and less than 7% lies in the top ten. The sequences come from CD4+ or CD8+ T cells sorted from blood, collected in a trial of the OX40 agonist ivuxolimab. The origin of the receptors is an adult with an advanced solid tumor such as melanoma, head and neck, liver or kidney cancer. CDR3s include the opening cysteine and the closing phenylalanine or tryptophan.

>TRBV6-1
CASSRAGFANNEQFF
>TRBV6-5
CASRGLASYNEQFF
>TRBV4-3
CASSQDGRGAFTEAFF
>TRBV27
CASSFQAAYNEQFF
>TRBV4-3
CASSQEQGAYTEAFF
>TRBV13
CASSLEGLAGLGNEQFF
>TRBV11-2
CASSSSSAELAKNIQYF
>TRBV2
CASIGRTLTDTQYF
>TRBV4-3
CASSQVRQGNTEAFF
>TRBV11-2
CASSLGARFTDTQYF
>TRBV29-1
CSATGSRLYGYTF
>TRBV5-1
CASSLRGATNEKLFF
>TRBV4-3
CASSQDSRGFSGNTIYF
>TRBV7-9
CASSLRESPSYEQYF
>TRBV6-1
CASRELAGGITDTQYF
>TRBV29-1
CSVEGWVLPTLNMNTEAFF
>TRBV29-1
CSAGRMGARGEQYF
>TRBV6-6
CASSYSPGGTGELFF
>TRBV6-5
CASSYENSAGELFF
>TRBV5-1
CASSLEAGVTYEQYF
>TRBV5-1
CASSLRTGEILNEKLFF
>TRBV9
CASSVEVSNYEQYF
>TRBV30
CAAWEQGFSYEQYF
>TRBV15
CATSREGTLSYNEQFF
>TRBV11-3
CASSQVLGNEQFF
>TRBV5-4
CASSLGQGIGETQYF
>TRBV27
CASSERGISPLHF
>TRBV4-3
CASSPAPEGARNEQFF
>TRBV9
CASSEEAGAEAFF
>TRBV11-2
CASSLRAGGAYNEQFF
>TRBV14
CASSPRTGSVFGETDTQYF
>TRBV5-8
CASSLVLNQPQHF
>TRBV4-1
CASSQVSRANYGYTF
>TRBV5-6
CASSLVASGETQYF
>TRBV11-2
CASSWGAGPYEQYF
>TRBV29-1
CSVSSLSSFNEQFF